Below are 10 T cell receptor beta chains sequenced from a single sample in a study of T cell repertoires in cytomegalovirus infection. A single record per CDR3 protein comes from TCRdb applying MiXCR to the reads. The sample has around 310,000 distinct CDR3 sequences, about a sixth seen once. Sequencing input: PBMCs. These receptors all stem from a human donor in good health (CMV status not recorded). Some clones in this sample may be carry-over from other donors' samples.

V gene TRBV7-6 combines with J gene TRBJ2-2, with 8 bases identical to TRBD2. The CDR3 extends over 15 amino acids. Unmatched junction bases numbered 6, after V lost 5 bases and J lost 4 bases. Germline-derived CDR1 and CDR2 are SGHVS and FNYEAQ. As DNA, the CDR3 is TGTGCCAGCAGCCAATCCGGACTAGCCACCGGGGAGCTGTTTTTT. Protein product: CASSQSGLATGELFF.

This clonotype occurred many times. This chain uses TRBV7-9 with TRBJ1-4; D not resolved. This CDR3 is 16 amino acids long. V lost 4 bases to trimming and J lost 5 bases, with 17 bases between them. Germline assignment: CDR1 SEHNR and CDR2 FQNEAQ (reference sequence). CDR3 sequence (DNA): TGTGCCAGCAGCTCCTCCTCCTACAGCTACAATGAAAAACTGTTTTTT. Translated, it gives CASSSSSYSYNEKLFF.

This clonotype was seen at least ten times. The chain is built from TRBV12-3 or TRBV12-4 and TRBJ2-3; D may be TRBD2 (6 bases). V was pared by 3 bases and J by 3 bases, with 13 bases between. CDR3 length: 15 amino acids. The DNA for the CDR3 is TGTGCCAGCAGTTTGTGGTCAGGGAGGACAGATACGCAGTATTTT. It encodes CASSLWSGRTDTQYF.

This clonotype was recorded at least ten times. This chain joins TRBV20-1 and TRBJ2-4; TRBD1 agrees at 7 bases. Germline V CDR1 and CDR2: DFQATT, SNEGSKA (reference sequence). This CDR3 is built from 16 residues. With V trimmed by 3 bases and J by 1 base, 9 bases remained unmatched. The CDR3 coding sequence is TGCAGTGCTAGCAGATCCGGGACAGATGCCAAAAACATTCAGTACTTC. Its protein product is CSASRSGTDAKNIQYF.

The chain links TRBV2 to TRBJ1-2; 7 nucleotides line up with TRBD1. Germline V lookup: CDR1 SNHLY, CDR2 FYNNEI. V trimming: 10 bases; J trimming: 7 bases; junction bases outside the gene matches: 15. The CDR3 totals 14 residues. The CDR3 here is CANLLHGQDVGYTF. In DNA, the CDR3 is TGTGCCAACCTCCTCCACGGACAGGATGTTGGCTACACCTTC.

The chain has TRBV15 and TRBJ2-7; 11 bases align to TRBD1. This CDR3 contains 17 residues. The germline gives CDR1 LNHNV, CDR2 YYDKDF (reference sequence). V dropped 1 base and J dropped 3; count of bases not matched to a gene: 8. The DNA for the CDR3 is TGTGCCACCAGCAGAGTGAGGGGTGGGACAGGGGGCTACGAGCAGTACTTC. This sequence encodes CATSRVRGGTGGYEQYF. Drawing the rest from reference TRBV15 and TRBJ2-7, the complete variable domain is DAMVIQNPRYQVTQFGKPVTLSCSQTLNHNVMYWYQQKSSQAPKLLFHYYDKDFNNEADTPDNFQSRRPNTSFCFLDIRSPGLGDTAMYLCATSRVRGGTGGYEQYFGPGTRLTVT.

This clonotype was seen repeatedly, ten times or more. The chain combines TRBV7-2 with TRBJ1-5; maybe TRBD1 (6 bases). This CDR3 spans 16 amino acids. Trimming removed 3 bases at V and 6 bases at J, with 18 bases between. Germline CDR1 SGHTA, CDR2 FQGNSA. The CDR3 here is CASSFSQGGFRQPQHF. CDR3 in DNA: TGTGCCAGCAGCTTTTCACAGGGAGGTTTCCGTCAGCCCCAGCATTTT.

For the CDR3, the DNA is TGTGCCAGCAGCCGTAGCGGGGGGTTCTTCTACAATGAGCAGTTCTTC. Translating gives CASSRSGGFFYNEQFF. V gene TRBV11-2 combines with J gene TRBJ2-1, with 10 positions matching TRBD2. Germline V CDR1 and CDR2: SGHAT, FQNNGV. J was trimmed by 3 bases and V by 5 bases; bases with no gene match: 7. The CDR3 consists of 16 residues.

This clonotype turned up a few times. CDR3 nucleotides: TGTGCCAGCAGTCCAGGGACTAGCGGGGGCCTGTACCAAGAGACCCAGTACTTC. Its protein is CASSPGTSGGLYQETQYF. The chain is built from TRBV11-2 and TRBJ2-5, with TRBD2 matching over 14 bases. The CDR3 covers 18 residues. Germline lookup yields CDR1 SGHAT and CDR2 FQNNGV. V shed 6 bases, J shed 0 bases, and the junction held 9 bases outside the gene matches.

This clonotype was seen repeatedly, ten times or more. V is TRBV7-2 and J is TRBJ1-1; D unresolved. Trimming removed 5 bases from V and 4 bases from J, with 14 bases in between. The CDR3 covers 14 residues. Germline assignment: CDR1 SGHTA and CDR2 FQGNSA. The CDR3 region is CASSAGSLGTEAFF. The DNA of the CDR3 is TGTGCCAGCAGCGCCGGGTCTTTGGGCACTGAAGCTTTCTTT.